The clone carrying this T cell receptor (beta chain) has just a few counts. Authors of the study amplified TCR beta CDR3 regions from RNA transcripts. An initial round of RT-PCR targeting the TCR CDR3 relied on the HTBI primer set. MiXCR, applied by TCRdb to the multiplex PCR reads, yields one record per CDR3 protein. The profile covers 350,000 to 400,000 distinct CDR3 sequences, with 14% to 15% appearing a single time and approximately 29% taken by the ten largest. The definition of stable Graves' hyperthyroidism was no ophthalmopathy progression within 18 months. Lactation, pregnancy, other autoimmune disease or uncontrolled infection excluded patients. The data derive from a study of T cells in Graves' hyperthyroidism and ophthalmopathy. For the study at large: Peripheral blood was collected at initial diagnosis, before any treatment.

CDR3 length: 16 amino acids. Germline loops: CDR1 SGHTA, CDR2 FQGNSA. Trimming stripped 5 bases from V and 2 bases from J, with 16 bases between. The chain joins TRBV7-2 to TRBJ1-5; D call uncertain. The TCR comes from a woman aged 25 to 39 with Graves' hyperthyroidism. The sequenced material came from blood. CDR3 nucleotide sequence: TGTGCCAGCAGCCCGTGGATCGGTCCAGGCAATCAGCCCCAGCATTTT. This codes for CASSPWIGPGNQPQHF.